This T cell receptor beta chain was retrieved from a study of blood T cell repertoires in COVID-19. V gave up 3 bases and J gave up 1 base; unmatched junction bases: 0. The germline gives CDR1 SGHAT, CDR2 FQNNGV. The CDR3 covers 14 residues. In the original processing: Reference gene primer amplification in the assay estimated nucleated cell counts. Sequenced by immunoSEQ multiplex PCR; TCRdb stores in-frame clones only, minus some. The V and J calls and clone size were taken over from that table, and D and trimming were inferred from the DNA. The repertoire holds about 170,000 clones, with 85% as singletons.

The TCR originated in a human donor with acute or convalescent COVID-19. The donor label of this sample is uncertain. Sequencing was carried out using peripheral blood. The chain joins TRBV11-2 to TRBJ2-1, with 7 bases identical to TRBD2. The CDR3: CASSLGGSYNEQFF. The CDR3 bases are TGTGCCAGCAGCTTGGGGGGGTCCTACAATGAGCAGTTCTTC.